One sample yielded the 25 T cell receptor beta chains listed below, sequenced in a study of regulatory T cells in long-lasting Graves disease. Regarding time point: persistent/refractory GD, antithyroid drugs over 5 years with positive TRAb. PBMC-extracted RNA yielded the TCR library. Library construction for TCR beta used iRepertoire HTBI primers and Arm-PCR of CDR3 regions. TCRdb re-analysed the multiplex PCR reads in MiXCR, keeping a single row per CDR3 protein. This sample has 600,000 to 800,000 distinct CDR3 sequences, with around 30% found just once. The sequenced sample was peripheral blood mononuclear cells (PBMCs), obtained when the disease was refractory, from a patient treated with antithyroid drugs. The receptors derive from a female donor with Graves disease.

The genes are TRBV7-9 and TRBJ1-5; 7 nucleotides line up with TRBD1. This CDR3 has 16 residues. Trimming took 6 bases from V and 6 from J; bases not matched to a gene: 14. Per germline, CDR1 SEHNR and CDR2 FQNEAQ (reference sequence). The CDR3 is CASRRARTGPPQPQHF. CDR3 coding DNA: TGTGCCAGCAGACGTGCCCGGACAGGCCCGCCTCAGCCCCAGCATTTT.

This clonotype was seen at least ten times. The chain carries TRBV6-9 and TRBJ2-7, with 9 bases aligning to TRBD2. This CDR3 has 15 residues. CDR1 and CDR2 from the germline V gene are MNHGY and SVAAGI. Trimming cost V 4 bases and J 6 bases; bases outside gene matches: 10. This chain's CDR3 is CASSSLLSGSGEQYF. As DNA, the CDR3 is TGTGCCAGCAGTTCGCTCCTTAGCGGGAGTGGCGAGCAGTACTTC.

This clonotype was seen only a few times. This chain uses TRBV29-1 with TRBJ1-1, with D perhaps matching TRBD1 (6 bases). Germline assignment: CDR1 SQVTM and CDR2 ANQGSEA. V was pared by 2 bases and J by 1 base, with 11 bases between. The CDR3 totals 14 residues. As DNA, the CDR3 is TGCAGCGTTGAACGACAGGCGACGAACACTGAAGCTTTCTTT. Translated, it gives CSVERQATNTEAFF.

This clonotype was counted between two and nine times. The chain recombines TRBV19 with TRBJ2-5; D could derive from TRBD1 or TRBD2 (5 bases each). Trimming shortened V by 3 bases and J by 0 bases, and 5 bases separated the two germline ends. This CDR3 contains 13 residues. Germline lookup yields CDR1 LNHDA and CDR2 SQIVND (reference sequence). The CDR3, as DNA: TGTGCCAGTAGTATGGGACACCAAGAGACCCAGTACTTC. It codes for CASSMGHQETQYF.

The CDR3 DNA reads as TGTGCCAGCAGCGGAGCCTCCCTCTCCTATAATTCACCCCTCCACTTT. Protein product: CASSGASLSYNSPLHF. The rearrangement links TRBV11-2 to TRBJ1-6; no clear D gene. The CDR3 consists of 16 residues. The germline CDR1 and CDR2 sequences are SGHAT and FQNNGV. Trimming pared 5 bases from V and 0 bases from J, leaving 11 bases between.

J is TRBJ1-5 and V is TRBV20-1; D is possibly TRBD1 (5 bases). Trimming took 3 bases from V and 5 from J, leaving 17 bases between them. Germline loops: CDR1 DFQATT, CDR2 SNEGSKA (reference sequence). This CDR3 has 15 residues. This chain's CDR3 is CSASSLSGRDQPQHF. The CDR3 nucleotides are TGCAGTGCTAGTAGCCTTTCGGGGCGGGATCAGCCCCAGCATTTT.

The sample holds many counts of this clonotype. The V call is TRBV6-1, the J call TRBJ2-7, with D possibly TRBD2 on 5 matching bases. Per germline, CDR1 MNHNS and CDR2 SASEGT. This CDR3 comprises 14 residues. The V gene lost 7 bases and the J gene lost 2 bases, with 15 bases spanning the gap. The CDR3 coding sequence is TGTGCCAGCACCCCGGACTTGCAAACCTACGAGCAGTACTTC. As protein: CASTPDLQTYEQYF.

Note on this clonotype: A read error may explain this, as a much larger clone is one base away. The chain carries TRBV11-2 and TRBJ1-1; perhaps TRBD1 as D (5 bases). Germline values: CDR1 SGHAT, CDR2 FQNNGV. V was clipped by 5 bases and J by 0 bases, with 16 bases between them. The CDR3 loop spans 16 amino acids. CDR3 in DNA: TGTGCCAGCAGCCACTGCCCGGCAGGGATGAACACTGAAGCTTTCTTT. Its translation: CASSHCPAGMNTEAFF.

CDR3 sequence reads: CATGLPFGDTEAFF. Written as DNA, the CDR3 is TGTGCCACGGGACTGCCTTTTGGAGACACTGAAGCTTTCTTT. This chain links TRBV6-1 with TRBJ1-1; possible D gene TRBD1, 5 bases. Trimming took off 10 bases at V and 3 bases at J, with 18 bases between the two ends. Looked up from germline, CDR1 is MNHNS and CDR2 is SASEGT. This CDR3 region has 14 residues.

This clonotype was found a few times. This chain links TRBV6-2 or TRBV6-3 with TRBJ2-5, with TRBD1 matching over 7 bases. The CDR3 has 16 residues. V lost 5 bases to trimming and J lost 3 bases; unmatched junction nucleotides: 12. The germline V gene has CDR1 MNHEY and CDR2 SVGEGT. As DNA, the CDR3 is TGTGCCAGCAGTCACCGCCCGGGACAGCTAAAAGAGACCCAGTACTTC. It codes for CASSHRPGQLKETQYF.

This chain joins TRBV5-5 and TRBJ1-6; maybe TRBD1 (5 bases). Trimming removed 5 bases at V and 0 bases at J, with 9 bases between. Germline values: CDR1 SGHKS, CDR2 YYEKEE (reference sequence). The CDR3 runs 15 residues. In DNA form, the CDR3 reads TGTGCCAGCAGAGACAGAAGCTCCTATAATTCACCCCTCCACTTT. The encoded protein is CASRDRSSYNSPLHF.

The sample holds many counts of this clonotype. The chain is built from TRBV11-2 and TRBJ1-3; no firm D call. The germline V and J ends were trimmed by 4 bases and 0 bases, with 10 bases remaining between them. CDR1 is SGHAT, CDR2 FQNNGV, per germline. The CDR3 is 15 residues long. The CDR3 loop reads CASSSRLYSGNTIYF. The CDR3 DNA follows: TGTGCCAGCAGCTCGAGACTGTACTCTGGAAACACCATATATTTT.

This clonotype was recorded a few times. The chain carries TRBV19 and TRBJ1-1; 9 bases map to TRBD1. Germline V lookup: CDR1 LNHDA, CDR2 SQIVND (reference sequence). The length of the CDR3 is 15 residues. The J segment lost 2 bases and the V segment lost 9 bases, leaving 10 bases of the junction unmatched. The CDR3 spells CASSPLTGGNTEAFF. The CDR3, as DNA: TGTGCCAGCAGCCCCCTGACAGGGGGTAACACTGAAGCTTTCTTT. Looking up the rest from reference TRBV19 and TRBJ1-1 gives the full variable domain: DGGITQSPKYLFRKEGQNVTLSCEQNLNHDAMYWYRQDPGQGLRLIYYSQIVNDFQKGDIAEGYSVSREKKESFPLTVTSAQKNPTAFYLCASSPLTGGNTEAFFGQGTRLTVV.

V gene TRBV6-1 combines with J gene TRBJ1-1; 8 nucleotides agree with TRBD1. This CDR3 spans 15 amino acids. V lost 3 bases to trimming and J lost 3 bases; unmatched junction nucleotides: 6. Germline CDR1 and CDR2: MNHNS and SASEGT. CDR3 loop: CASSDASDRDTEAFF. In nucleotides, the CDR3 is TGTGCCAGCAGTGATGCGTCGGACAGGGACACTGAAGCTTTCTTT.

This clonotype was observed a handful of times. CDR3 residues: CASRKGLGREAFF. The CDR3 bases are TGTGCCAGCAGGAAGGGGTTAGGGCGTGAAGCTTTCTTT. The chain has TRBV3-1 and TRBJ1-1; D might be TRBD1 (5 bases). With 6 bases removed from V and 7 bases from J, the gap between germline ends came to 15 bases. Per the germline V gene, CDR1 is LGHDT and CDR2 is YNNKEL (reference sequence). This CDR3 spans 13 amino acids.

On this clonotype itself: It may be a read error: a sequence one base away is much more abundant. The final CDR3 position lacks the conserved phenylalanine or tryptophan, pointing to a likely read error. The J gene is TRBJ1-2, the V gene TRBV28; D is ambiguous. The CDR3 is 15 residues long. In germline, CDR1 is MDHEN, CDR2 SYDVKM. Trimming took off 2 bases at V and 1 base at J, with 11 bases between the two ends. The CDR3 loop reads CASSLGLGINYGYTL. CDR3 nucleotide sequence: TGTGCCAGCAGTTTAGGTCTCGGGATTAACTATGGCTACACCCTC.

A few counts support this clonotype. The genes are TRBV7-2 and TRBJ1-4; no firm D call. Germline V gene sequence: CDR1 SGHTA, CDR2 FQGNSA. CDR3 length: 16 amino acids. V was shortened by 2 bases and J by 2 bases, with 12 bases between the two germline ends. The CDR3 nucleotides read TGTGCCAGCAGCTTAAGGGCAGATTATACTAATGAAAAACTGTTTTTT. The encoded protein is CASSLRADYTNEKLFF. The variable domain in full, completed from reference TRBV7-2 and TRBJ1-4, reads GAGVSQSPSNKVTEKGKDVELRCDPISGHTALYWYRQSLGQGLEFLIYFQGNSAPDKSGLPSDRFSAERTGGSVSTLTIQRTQQEDSAVYLCASSLRADYTNEKLFFGSGTQLSVL.

The rearrangement uses TRBV10-1 and TRBJ1-1; D gene uncertain. CDR1 and CDR2 (germline): WNHNN, SYGVQD (reference sequence). Trimming cost V 4 bases and J 7 bases, with 10 bases left between them. The CDR3 sequence is 12 residues long. In DNA form, the CDR3 reads TGCGCCAGCAGTGCAGGATATTTTGAAGCTTTCTTT. It translates to CASSAGYFEAFF.

This clonotype was detected a few times. A read error may account for a junction end that differs from germline. J is TRBJ2-5 and V is TRBV28; possibly TRBD1 for D (5 bases). The CDR3 sequence is 15 residues long. The V gene's germline CDR1 is MDHEN and CDR2 SYDVKM. CDR3 bases: TGCGCCAGCAGCCAAGCACCAGGGAACACGGAGACCCAGTACTTC. Its protein is CASSQAPGNTETQYF.

This clonotype appeared a few times. This chain joins TRBV11-2 and TRBJ1-5; 8 nucleotides align to TRBD1. With 1 base clipped from V and 2 bases from J, the junction kept 7 bases outside the gene matches. Germline CDR1 and CDR2: SGHAT and FQNNGV. This CDR3 has 17 amino acids. The CDR3 region is CASSLGTGLGGNQPQHF. The CDR3 nucleotides read TGTGCCAGCAGCTTAGGGACAGGGCTGGGCGGCAATCAGCCCCAGCATTTT.

This sequence joins TRBV7-9 and TRBJ2-5; D possibly corresponds to TRBD1 (5 bases). The germline V gene has CDR1 SEHNR and CDR2 FQNEAQ (reference sequence). V shed 5 bases and J shed 4 bases, with 23 bases lying between them. The CDR3 consists of 17 residues. This CDR3 reads CASSLTPRAGVGETQYF. The CDR3 DNA follows: TGTGCCAGCAGCCTCACCCCCAGGGCTGGGGTCGGAGAGACCCAGTACTTC.

The chain employs TRBV20-1 and TRBJ2-7; D not certain. Trimming took 1 base from V and 6 from J, leaving 16 bases between them. Germline lookup yields CDR1 DFQATT and CDR2 SNEGSKA (reference sequence). This CDR3 is built from 14 residues. Written as DNA, the CDR3 is TGCAGTGCTAGAGTAGTGGAGAATCCCTCCGAGCAGTACTTC. The encoded protein is CSARVVENPSEQYF.

Remarks on this clonotype: A single base separates this from a much larger clone, so it may be a read error. The CDR3 region is CASSLDGTLPTFSYGYTF. The CDR3 DNA follows: TGTGCCAGCAGTTTAGATGGGACTCTACCAACCTTTTCCTATGGCTACACCTTC. The rearrangement links TRBV12-3 or TRBV12-4 to TRBJ1-2, with a possible D match to TRBD1 (5 bases). Trimming cost V 1 base and J 4 bases, with 22 bases left between them. The CDR3 extends over 18 amino acids.

This clonotype was found many times. This chain uses TRBV20-1 with TRBJ2-5, with TRBD2 as a possible D gene (6 bases). V gave up 5 bases and J gave up 2 bases, with 18 bases separating them. The germline CDR1 and CDR2 sequences are DFQATT and SNEGSKA (reference sequence). The length of the CDR3 is 15 residues. The CDR3 DNA reads as TGCAGTGCTTCCGCGGGGAGCGGGCCGCAAGAGACCCAGTACTTC. Protein product: CSASAGSGPQETQYF.

This clonotype was counted many times. The V call is TRBV11-2, the J call TRBJ1-1; the D is unclear. V was trimmed by 2 bases and J by 5 bases, leaving 24 bases between them. The CDR3 sequence is 18 residues long. Germline loops: CDR1 SGHAT, CDR2 FQNNGV. The CDR3 is CASSLRAGGLSVRTEAFF. The CDR3 coding sequence is TGTGCCAGCAGCTTACGGGCCGGCGGTCTGTCCGTGAGGACTGAAGCTTTCTTT.